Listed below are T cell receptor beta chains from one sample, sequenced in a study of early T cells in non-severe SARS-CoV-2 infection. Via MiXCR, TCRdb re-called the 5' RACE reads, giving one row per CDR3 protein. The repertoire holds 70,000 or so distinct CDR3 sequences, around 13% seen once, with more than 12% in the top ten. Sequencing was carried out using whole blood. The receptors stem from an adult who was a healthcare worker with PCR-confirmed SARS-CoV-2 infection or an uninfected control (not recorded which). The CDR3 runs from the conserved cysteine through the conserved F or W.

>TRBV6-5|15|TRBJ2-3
CASSYQGSGTDTQYF
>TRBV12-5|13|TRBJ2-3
CASGLEEADTQYF
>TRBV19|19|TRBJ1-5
CASSISPGGTLRWNQPQHF
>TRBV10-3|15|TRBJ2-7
CAISLEPGQAYEQYF
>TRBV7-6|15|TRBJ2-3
CASSLWSSGPQGQYF
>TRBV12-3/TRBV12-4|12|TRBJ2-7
CASSLDTYEQYF
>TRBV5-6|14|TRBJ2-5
CASSLRGGKETQYF
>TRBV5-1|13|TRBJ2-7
CASSSTGTYEQYF
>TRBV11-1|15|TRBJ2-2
CASSSGGPGTGELFF
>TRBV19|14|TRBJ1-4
CASSPGTRNEKLFF
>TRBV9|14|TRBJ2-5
CASSVASSPETQYF
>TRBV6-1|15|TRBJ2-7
CASILAGANRAEQYF
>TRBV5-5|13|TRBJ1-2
CASSLQGAGGYTF
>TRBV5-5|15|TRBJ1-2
CASSDGTETNYGYTF
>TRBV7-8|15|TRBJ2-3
CASSSQRGARDTQYF
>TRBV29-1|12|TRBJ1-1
CSVVQGVTEAFF
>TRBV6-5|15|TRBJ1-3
CASSPATEAGNTIYF
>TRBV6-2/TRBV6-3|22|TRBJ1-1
CASRNKPTAGIQTRRANTEAFF
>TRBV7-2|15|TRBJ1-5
CASSYDGLYNQPQHF
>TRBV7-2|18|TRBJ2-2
CASSLSGTGMRLPGELFF
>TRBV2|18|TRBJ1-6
CASSEALGGARGYSPLHF
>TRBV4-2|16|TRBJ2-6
CASSQGSPSGANVLTF
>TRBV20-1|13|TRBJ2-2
CSATPLGLGELFF
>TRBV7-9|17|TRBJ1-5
CASSLGNGGYSNQPQHF
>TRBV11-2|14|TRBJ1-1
CASSSTRINTEVFF
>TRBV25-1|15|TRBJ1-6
CASSESRGNNSPLHF
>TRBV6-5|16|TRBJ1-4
CASSYIGLRSNEKLFF